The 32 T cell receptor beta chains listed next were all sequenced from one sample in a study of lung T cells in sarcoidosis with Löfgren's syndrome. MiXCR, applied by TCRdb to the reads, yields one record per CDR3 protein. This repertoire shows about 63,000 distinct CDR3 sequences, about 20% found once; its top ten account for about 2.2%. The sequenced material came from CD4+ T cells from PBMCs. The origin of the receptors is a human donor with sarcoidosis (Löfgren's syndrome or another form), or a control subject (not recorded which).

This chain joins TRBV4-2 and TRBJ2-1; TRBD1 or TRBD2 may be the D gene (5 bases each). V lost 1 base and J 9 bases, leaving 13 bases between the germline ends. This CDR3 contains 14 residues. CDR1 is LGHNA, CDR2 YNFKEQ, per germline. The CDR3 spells CASSQAGSIREQFF. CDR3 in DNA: TGTGCCAGCAGCCAAGCAGGGAGTATCCGTGAGCAGTTCTTC.

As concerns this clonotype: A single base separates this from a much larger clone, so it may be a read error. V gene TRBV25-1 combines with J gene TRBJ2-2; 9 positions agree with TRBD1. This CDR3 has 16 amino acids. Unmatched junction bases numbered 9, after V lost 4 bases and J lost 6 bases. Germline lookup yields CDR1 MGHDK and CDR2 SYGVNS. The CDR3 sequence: CASSAPDRGNAGELFF. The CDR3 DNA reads TGTGCCAGCAGTGCCCCGGACAGGGGTAACGCCGGGGAGCTGTTTTTT.

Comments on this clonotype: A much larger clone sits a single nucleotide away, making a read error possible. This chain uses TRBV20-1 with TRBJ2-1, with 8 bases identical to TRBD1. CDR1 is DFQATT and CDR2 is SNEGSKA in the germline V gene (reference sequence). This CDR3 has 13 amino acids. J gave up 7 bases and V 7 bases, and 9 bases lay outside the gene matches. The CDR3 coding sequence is TGCAGTGTTGCAGGGGGCAATGGGAATGAGCAGTTCTTC. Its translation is CSVAGGNGNEQFF.

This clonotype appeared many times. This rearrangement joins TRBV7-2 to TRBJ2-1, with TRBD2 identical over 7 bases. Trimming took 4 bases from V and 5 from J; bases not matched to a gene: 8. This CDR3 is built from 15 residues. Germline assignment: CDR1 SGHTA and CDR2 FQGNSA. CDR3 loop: CASSSYGTTNNEQFF. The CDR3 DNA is TGTGCCAGCAGCTCATACGGGACTACGAACAATGAGCAGTTCTTC.

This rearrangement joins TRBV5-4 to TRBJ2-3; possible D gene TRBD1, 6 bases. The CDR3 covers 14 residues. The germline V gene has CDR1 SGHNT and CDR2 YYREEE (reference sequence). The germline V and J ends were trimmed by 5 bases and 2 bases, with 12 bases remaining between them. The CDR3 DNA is TGTGCCAGCAGTATCAGGACAGCCACAGATACGCAGTATTTT. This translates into CASSIRTATDTQYF. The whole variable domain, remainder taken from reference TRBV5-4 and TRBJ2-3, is ETGVTQSPTHLIKTRGQQVTLRCSSQSGHNTVSWYQQALGQGPQFIFQYYREEENGRGNFPPRFSGLQFPNYSSELNVNALELDDSALYLCASSIRTATDTQYFGPGTRLTVL.

DNA for the CDR3: TGTGCCAGCAGCTTAGATCTCGGGGGGGTCTCCTACGAGCAGTACTTC. This gives the protein CASSLDLGGVSYEQYF. This rearrangement joins TRBV11-2 to TRBJ2-7, with 8 bases aligning to TRBD2. Unmatched junction bases numbered 4, after V lost 0 bases and J lost 0 bases. The CDR3 consists of 16 residues. Germline-derived CDR1 and CDR2 are SGHAT and FQNNGV.

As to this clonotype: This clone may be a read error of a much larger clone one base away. The CDR3 nucleotides are TGCGGTGCAATTAGAGGAGGGGGGTCGAACACTGAAGCTTTCTTT. Its translation is CGAIRGGGSNTEAFF. The genes are TRBV20-1 and TRBJ1-1; the D gene is possibly TRBD1 (6 bases). Germline loops: CDR1 DFQATT, CDR2 SNEGSKA (reference sequence). The CDR3 has 15 residues.

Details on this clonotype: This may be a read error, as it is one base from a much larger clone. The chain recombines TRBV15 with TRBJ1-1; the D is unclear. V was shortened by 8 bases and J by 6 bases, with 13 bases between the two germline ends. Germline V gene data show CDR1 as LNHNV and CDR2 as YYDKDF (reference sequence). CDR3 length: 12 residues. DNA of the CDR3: TGTGCCACCTCGAACAAGGCCTCTGAAGCTTTCTTT. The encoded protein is CATSNKASEAFF.

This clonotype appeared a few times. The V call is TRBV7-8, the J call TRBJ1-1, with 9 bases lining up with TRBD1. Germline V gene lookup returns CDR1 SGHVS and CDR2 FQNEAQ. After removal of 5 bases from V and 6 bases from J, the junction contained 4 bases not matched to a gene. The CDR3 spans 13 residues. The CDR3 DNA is TGTGCCAGCAGCGCCAGACAGGGGGCTGAAGCTTTCTTT. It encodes CASSARQGAEAFF.

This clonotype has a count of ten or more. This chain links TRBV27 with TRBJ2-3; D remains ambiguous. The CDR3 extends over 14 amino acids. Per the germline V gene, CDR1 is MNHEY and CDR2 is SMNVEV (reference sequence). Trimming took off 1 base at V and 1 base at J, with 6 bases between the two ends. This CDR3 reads CASSLYSGTDTQYF. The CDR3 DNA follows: TGTGCCAGCAGTTTATATTCCGGCACAGATACGCAGTATTTT.

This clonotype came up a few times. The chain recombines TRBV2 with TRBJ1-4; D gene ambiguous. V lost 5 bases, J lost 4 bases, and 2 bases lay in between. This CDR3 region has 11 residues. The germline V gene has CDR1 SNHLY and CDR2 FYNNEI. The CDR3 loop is CASSLNEKLFF. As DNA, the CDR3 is TGTGCCAGCAGTCTTAATGAAAAACTGTTTTTT. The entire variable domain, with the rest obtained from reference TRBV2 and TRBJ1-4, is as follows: EPEVTQTPSHQVTQMGQEVILRCVPISNHLYFYWYRQILGQKVEFLVSFYNNEISEKSEIFDDQFSVERPDGSNFTLKIRSTKLEDSAMYFCASSLNEKLFFGSGTQLSVL.

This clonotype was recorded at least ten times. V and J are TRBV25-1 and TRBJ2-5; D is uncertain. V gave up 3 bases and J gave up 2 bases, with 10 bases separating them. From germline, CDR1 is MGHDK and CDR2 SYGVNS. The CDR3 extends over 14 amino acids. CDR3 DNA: TGTGCCAGCAGTGACACCAGGCTACAAGAGACCCAGTACTTC. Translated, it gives CASSDTRLQETQYF.

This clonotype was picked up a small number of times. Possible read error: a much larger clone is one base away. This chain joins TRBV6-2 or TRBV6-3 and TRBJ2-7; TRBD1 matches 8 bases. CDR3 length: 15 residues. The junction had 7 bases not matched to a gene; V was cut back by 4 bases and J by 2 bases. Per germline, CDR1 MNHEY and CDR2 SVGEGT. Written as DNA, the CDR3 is TGTGCCAGCAGTTGCTCCGGGACAGGAACCTACGAGCAGTACTTC. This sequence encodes CASSCSGTGTYEQYF.

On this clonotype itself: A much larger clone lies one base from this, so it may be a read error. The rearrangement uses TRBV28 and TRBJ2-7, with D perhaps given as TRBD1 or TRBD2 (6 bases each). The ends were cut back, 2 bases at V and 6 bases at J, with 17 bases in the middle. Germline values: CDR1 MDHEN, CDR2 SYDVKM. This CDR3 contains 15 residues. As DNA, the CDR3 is TGTGCCAGCAGTTTACCCGGGGGCTCAACCTGCGAGCAGTACTTC. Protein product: CASSLPGGSTCEQYF.

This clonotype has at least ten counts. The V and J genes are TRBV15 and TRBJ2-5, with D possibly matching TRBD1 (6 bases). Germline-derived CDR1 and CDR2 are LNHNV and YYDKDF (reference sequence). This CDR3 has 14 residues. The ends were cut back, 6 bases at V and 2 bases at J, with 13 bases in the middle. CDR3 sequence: CATSYRAPQETQYF. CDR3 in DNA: TGTGCCACCAGTTACAGGGCTCCTCAAGAGACCCAGTACTTC. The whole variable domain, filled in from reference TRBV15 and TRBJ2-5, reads DAMVIQNPRYQVTQFGKPVTLSCSQTLNHNVMYWYQQKSSQAPKLLFHYYDKDFNNEADTPDNFQSRRPNTSFCFLDIRSPGLGDTAMYLCATSYRAPQETQYFGPGTRLLVL.

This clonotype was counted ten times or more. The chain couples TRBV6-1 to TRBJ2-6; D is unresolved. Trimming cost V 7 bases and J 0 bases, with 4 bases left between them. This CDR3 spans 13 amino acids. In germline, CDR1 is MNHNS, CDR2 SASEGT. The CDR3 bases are TGTGCCAGCACTCCCTCTGGGGCCAACGTCCTGACTTTC. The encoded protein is CASTPSGANVLTF.

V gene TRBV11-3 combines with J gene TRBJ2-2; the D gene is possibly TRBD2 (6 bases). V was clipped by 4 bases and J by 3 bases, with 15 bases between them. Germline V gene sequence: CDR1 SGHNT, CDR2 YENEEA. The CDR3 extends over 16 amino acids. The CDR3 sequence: CASSSGSDRDTGELFF. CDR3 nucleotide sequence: TGTGCCAGCAGCTCCGGGAGCGACCGGGACACCGGGGAGCTGTTTTTT.

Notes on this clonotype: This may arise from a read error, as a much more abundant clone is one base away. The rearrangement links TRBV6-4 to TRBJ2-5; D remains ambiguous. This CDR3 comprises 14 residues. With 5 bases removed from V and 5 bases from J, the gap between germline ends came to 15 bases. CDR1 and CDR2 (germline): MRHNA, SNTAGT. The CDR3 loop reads CASSPPQCCETQYF. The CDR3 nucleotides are TGTGCCAGCAGTCCACCCCAGTGCTGCGAGACCCAGTACTTC.

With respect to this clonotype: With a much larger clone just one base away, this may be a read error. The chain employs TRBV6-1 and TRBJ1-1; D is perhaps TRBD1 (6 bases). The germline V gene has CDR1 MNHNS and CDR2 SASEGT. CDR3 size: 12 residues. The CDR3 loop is CASSSSTGRALF. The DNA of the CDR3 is TGTGCCAGCAGTTCGTCTACAGGGCGAGCTCTCTTT.

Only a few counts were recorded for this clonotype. DNA for the CDR3: TGTGCCAGCTCACCTTCAGAGAACACTGAAGCTTTCTTT. Amino acid sequence: CASSPSENTEAFF. The V gene is TRBV18, the J gene TRBJ1-1; no firm D call. V shed 3 bases and J shed 1 base, with 6 bases lying between them. Looked up from germline, CDR1 is KGHSH and CDR2 is LQKENI. The CDR3 covers 13 residues.

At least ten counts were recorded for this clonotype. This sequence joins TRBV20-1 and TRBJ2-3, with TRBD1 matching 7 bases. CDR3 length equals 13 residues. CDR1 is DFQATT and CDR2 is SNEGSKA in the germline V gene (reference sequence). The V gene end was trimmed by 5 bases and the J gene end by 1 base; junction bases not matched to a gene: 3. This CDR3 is CSALDRGTDTQYF. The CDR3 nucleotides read TGCAGTGCTTTAGACAGGGGCACAGATACGCAGTATTTT.

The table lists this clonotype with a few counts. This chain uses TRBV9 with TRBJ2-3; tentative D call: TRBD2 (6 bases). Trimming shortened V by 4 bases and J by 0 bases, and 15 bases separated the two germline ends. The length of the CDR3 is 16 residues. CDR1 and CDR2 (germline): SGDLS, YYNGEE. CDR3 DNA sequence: TGTGCCAGCAGCCTAGGAGGGCGGTTAAGCACAGATACGCAGTATTTT. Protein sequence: CASSLGGRLSTDTQYF.

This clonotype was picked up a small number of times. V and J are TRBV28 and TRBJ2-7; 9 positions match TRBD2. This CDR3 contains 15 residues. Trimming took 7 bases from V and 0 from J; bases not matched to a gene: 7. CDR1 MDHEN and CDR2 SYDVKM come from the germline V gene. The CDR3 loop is CASTFRTSVSYEQYF. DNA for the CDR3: TGTGCCAGCACCTTTAGGACTAGCGTCTCCTACGAGCAGTACTTC. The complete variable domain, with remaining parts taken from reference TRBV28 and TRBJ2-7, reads DVKVTQSSRYLVKRTGEKVFLECVQDMDHENMFWYRQDPGLGLRLIYFSYDVKMKEKGDIPEGYSVSREKKERFSLILESASTNQTSMYLCASTFRTSVSYEQYFGPGTRLTVT.

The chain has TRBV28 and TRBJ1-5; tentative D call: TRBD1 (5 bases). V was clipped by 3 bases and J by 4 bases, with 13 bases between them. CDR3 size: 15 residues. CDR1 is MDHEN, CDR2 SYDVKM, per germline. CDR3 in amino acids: CASSLGGARNQPQHF. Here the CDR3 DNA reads TGTGCCAGCAGTTTGGGAGGGGCTCGGAATCAGCCCCAGCATTTT.

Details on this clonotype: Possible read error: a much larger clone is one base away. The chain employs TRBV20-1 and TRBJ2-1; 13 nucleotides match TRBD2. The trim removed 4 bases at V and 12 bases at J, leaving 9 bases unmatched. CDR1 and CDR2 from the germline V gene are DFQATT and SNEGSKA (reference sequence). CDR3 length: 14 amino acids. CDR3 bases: TGCAGTGCTATAGATTCACTAGCGGGAGGGAGGCAGTTCTTC. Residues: CSAIDSLAGGRQFF.

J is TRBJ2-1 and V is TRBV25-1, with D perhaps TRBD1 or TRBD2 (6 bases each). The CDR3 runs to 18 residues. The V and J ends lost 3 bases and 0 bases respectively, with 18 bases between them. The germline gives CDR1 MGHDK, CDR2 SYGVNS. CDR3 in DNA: TGTGCCAGCAGTGACGCGGGTTGGGGGGCCTTCTCCTACAATGAGCAGTTCTTC. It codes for CASSDAGWGAFSYNEQFF. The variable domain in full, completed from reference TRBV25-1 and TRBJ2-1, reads EADIYQTPRYLVIGTGKKITLECSQTMGHDKMYWYQQDPGMELHLIHYSYGVNSTEKGDLSSESTVSRIRTEHFPLTLESARPSHTSQYLCASSDAGWGAFSYNEQFFGPGTRLTVL.

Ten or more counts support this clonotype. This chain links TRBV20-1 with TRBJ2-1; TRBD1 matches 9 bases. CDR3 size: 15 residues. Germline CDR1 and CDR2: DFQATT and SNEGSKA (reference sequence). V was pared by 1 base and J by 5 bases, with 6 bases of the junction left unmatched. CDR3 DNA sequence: TGCAGTGCTAGAGTGCGGGACAGGGTTAACAATGAGCAGTTCTTC. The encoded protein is CSARVRDRVNNEQFF.

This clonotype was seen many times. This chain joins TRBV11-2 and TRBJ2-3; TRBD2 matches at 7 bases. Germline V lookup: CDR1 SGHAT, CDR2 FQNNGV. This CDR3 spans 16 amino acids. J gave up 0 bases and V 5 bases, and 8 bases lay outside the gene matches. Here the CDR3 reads CASSLEGGRSTDTQYF. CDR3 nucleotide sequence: TGTGCCAGCAGCCTCGAAGGCGGGAGAAGCACAGATACGCAGTATTTT.

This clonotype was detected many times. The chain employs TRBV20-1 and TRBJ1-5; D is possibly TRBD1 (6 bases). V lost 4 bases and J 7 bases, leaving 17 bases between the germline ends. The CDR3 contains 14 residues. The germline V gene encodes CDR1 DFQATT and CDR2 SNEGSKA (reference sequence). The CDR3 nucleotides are TGCAGTGCTATTGTGGCAGGGGTGGGCCAGCCCCAGCATTTT. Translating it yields CSAIVAGVGQPQHF.

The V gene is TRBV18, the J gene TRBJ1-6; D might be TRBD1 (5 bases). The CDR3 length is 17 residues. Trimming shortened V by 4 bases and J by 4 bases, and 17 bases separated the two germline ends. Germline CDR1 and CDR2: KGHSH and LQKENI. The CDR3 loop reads CASSRAGSQTYNSPLHF. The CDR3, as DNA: TGTGCCAGCTCACGGGCAGGGTCACAAACTTATAATTCACCCCTCCACTTT.

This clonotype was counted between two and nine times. In nucleotides, the CDR3 is TGCGCCAGCAGCTTGGGACAGCCTCCCTCTGGGGCCAACGTCCTGACTTTC. Its protein product is CASSLGQPPSGANVLTF. The chain combines TRBV5-1 with TRBJ2-6; TRBD1 is a possible D gene (5 bases). The V gene lost 0 bases and the J gene lost 0 bases, with 10 bases spanning the gap. There are 17 residues in the CDR3. In germline, CDR1 is SGHRS, CDR2 YFSETQ.

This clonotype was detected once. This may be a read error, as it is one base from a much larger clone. CDR3 region: CASRVAQGARETQYF. The DNA for the CDR3 is TGTGCCAGCAGGGTGGCACAAGGGGCCCGGGAGACCCAGTACTTC. The chain couples TRBV28 to TRBJ2-5; D perhaps matches TRBD1 (5 bases). V was pared by 6 bases and J by 5 bases, with 19 bases between. The CDR3 has 15 amino acids. Germline CDR1 is MDHEN and CDR2 is SYDVKM.